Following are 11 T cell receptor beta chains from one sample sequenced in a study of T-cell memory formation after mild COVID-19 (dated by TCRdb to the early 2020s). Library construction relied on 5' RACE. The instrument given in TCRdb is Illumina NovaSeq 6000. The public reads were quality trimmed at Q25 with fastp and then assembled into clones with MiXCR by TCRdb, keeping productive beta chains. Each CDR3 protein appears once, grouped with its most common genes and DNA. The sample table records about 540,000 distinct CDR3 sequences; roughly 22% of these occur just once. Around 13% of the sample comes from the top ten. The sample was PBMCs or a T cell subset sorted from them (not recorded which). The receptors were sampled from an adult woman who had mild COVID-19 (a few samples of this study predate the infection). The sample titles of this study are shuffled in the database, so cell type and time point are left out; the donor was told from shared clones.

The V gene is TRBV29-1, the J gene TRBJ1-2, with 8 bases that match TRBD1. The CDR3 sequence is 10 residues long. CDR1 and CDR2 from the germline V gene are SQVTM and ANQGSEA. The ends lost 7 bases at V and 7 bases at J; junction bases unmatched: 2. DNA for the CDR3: TGCAGCGCAGACAGGGGTGGCTACACCTTC. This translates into CSADRGGYTF.

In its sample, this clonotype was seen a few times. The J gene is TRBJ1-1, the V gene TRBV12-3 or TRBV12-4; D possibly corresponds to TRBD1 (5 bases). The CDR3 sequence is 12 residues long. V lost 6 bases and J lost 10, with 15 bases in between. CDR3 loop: CASRRQGSGAFF. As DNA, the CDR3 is TGTGCCAGCAGACGTCAGGGTAGTGGAGCTTTCTTT.

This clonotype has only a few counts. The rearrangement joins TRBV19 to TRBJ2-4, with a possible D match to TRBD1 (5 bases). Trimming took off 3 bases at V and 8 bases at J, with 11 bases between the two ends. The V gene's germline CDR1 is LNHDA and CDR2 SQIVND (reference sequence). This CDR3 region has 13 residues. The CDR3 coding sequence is TGTGCCAGTAGTATTCATGACAGACACATTCAGTACTTC. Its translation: CASSIHDRHIQYF.

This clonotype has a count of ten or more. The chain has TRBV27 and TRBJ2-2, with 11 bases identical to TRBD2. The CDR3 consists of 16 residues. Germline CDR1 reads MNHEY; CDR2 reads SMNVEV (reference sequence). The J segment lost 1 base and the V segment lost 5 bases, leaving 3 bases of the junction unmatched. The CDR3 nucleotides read TGTGCCAGCAGTCCGGGACTAGCGGTGAACACCGGGGAGCTGTTTTTT. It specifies CASSPGLAVNTGELFF.

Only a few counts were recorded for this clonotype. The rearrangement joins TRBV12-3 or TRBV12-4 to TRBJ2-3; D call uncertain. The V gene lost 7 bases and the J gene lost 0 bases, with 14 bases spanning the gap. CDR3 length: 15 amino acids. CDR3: CASTPQRTSTDTQYF. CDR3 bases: TGTGCCAGCACCCCCCAGCGCACTAGCACAGATACGCAGTATTTT.

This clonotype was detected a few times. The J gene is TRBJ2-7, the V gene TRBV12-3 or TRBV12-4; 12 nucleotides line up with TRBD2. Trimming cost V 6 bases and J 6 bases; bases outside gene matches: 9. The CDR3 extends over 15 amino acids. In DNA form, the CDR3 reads TGTGCCAGCAGGCTAGCGGGAGGGCCCGTTGGCGAGCAGTACTTC. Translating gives CASRLAGGPVGEQYF.

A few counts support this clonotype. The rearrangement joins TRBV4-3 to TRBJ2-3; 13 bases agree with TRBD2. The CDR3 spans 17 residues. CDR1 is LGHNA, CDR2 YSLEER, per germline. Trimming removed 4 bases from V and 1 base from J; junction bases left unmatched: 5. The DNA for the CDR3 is TGCGCCAGCAGCCCTGGGACTAGCGGGATAGGCACAGATACGCAGTATTTT. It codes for CASSPGTSGIGTDTQYF.

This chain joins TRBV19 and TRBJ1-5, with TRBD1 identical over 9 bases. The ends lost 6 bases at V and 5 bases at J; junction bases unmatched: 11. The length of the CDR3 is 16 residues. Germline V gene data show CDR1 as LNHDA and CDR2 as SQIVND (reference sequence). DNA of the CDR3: TGTGCCAGTAGAAGGACAGGGGAGGGGATTTATCAGCCCCAGCATTTT. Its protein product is CASRRTGEGIYQPQHF. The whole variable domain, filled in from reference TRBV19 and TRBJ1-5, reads DGGITQSPKYLFRKEGQNVTLSCEQNLNHDAMYWYRQDPGQGLRLIYYSQIVNDFQKGDIAEGYSVSREKKESFPLTVTSAQKNPTAFYLCASRRTGEGIYQPQHFGDGTRLSIL.

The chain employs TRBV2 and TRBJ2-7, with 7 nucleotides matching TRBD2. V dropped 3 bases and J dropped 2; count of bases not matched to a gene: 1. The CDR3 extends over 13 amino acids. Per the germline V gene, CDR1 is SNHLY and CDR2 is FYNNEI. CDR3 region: CASSDGGAYEQYF. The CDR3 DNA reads TGTGCCAGCAGTGATGGGGGGGCCTACGAGCAGTACTTC.

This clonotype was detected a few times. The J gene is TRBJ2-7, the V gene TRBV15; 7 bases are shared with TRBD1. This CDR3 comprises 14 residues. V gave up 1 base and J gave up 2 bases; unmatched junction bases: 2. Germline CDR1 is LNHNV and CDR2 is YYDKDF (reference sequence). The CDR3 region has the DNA TGTGCCACCAGCAGAGTGGGACAGCCCTACGAGCAGTACTTC. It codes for CATSRVGQPYEQYF.

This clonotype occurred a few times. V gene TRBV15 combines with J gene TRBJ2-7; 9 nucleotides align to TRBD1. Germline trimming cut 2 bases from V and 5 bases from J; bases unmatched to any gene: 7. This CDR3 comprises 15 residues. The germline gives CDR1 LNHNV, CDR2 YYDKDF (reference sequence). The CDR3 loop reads CATSRTDRGGDEQYF. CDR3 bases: TGTGCCACCAGCAGAACGGACAGGGGAGGCGACGAGCAGTACTTC.